The rows below give T cell receptor beta chains drawn from one sample of a study of T cells after yellow fever vaccination. From the 5' RACE reads, TCRdb called clonotypes with MiXCR, one entry per CDR3 protein. The data show about 340,000 distinct CDR3 sequences, with about 12% seen just once and roughly 3.1% held by the top ten. The sequencing used CD4+ T cells sorted from PBMCs, collected 15 days after the yellow fever booster vaccination. The receptors were sampled from a man between 18 and 29 years old who received the YFV17D yellow fever vaccine. Both conserved end residues are part of each CDR3. D genes are given only for firm matches. The size field is filled for only some rows; it gives once, few, many or a size class.

v_gene,j_gene,abundance,d_gene,CDR3aa,CDR3nt
TRBV7-9,TRBJ2-1,few,TRBD2,CASSTASGVSVRFF,TGTGCCAGCAGCACGGCTAGCGGGGTTTCGGTGCGGTTCTTC
TRBV2,TRBJ2-7,few,TRBD1,CASSPQGTDYEQYF,TGTGCCAGCAGCCCACAGGGGACGGACTACGAGCAGTACTTC
TRBV9,TRBJ2-7,.,.,CASSPPARGGEQYF,TGTGCCAGCAGCCCCCCGGCGAGGGGAGGCGAGCAGTACTTC
TRBV7-2,TRBJ2-3,few,.,CASSLTFGGDTQYF,TGTGCCAGCAGCTTAACGTTCGGGGGCGATACGCAGTATTTT
TRBV7-9,TRBJ1-6,few,.,CASSSISPYYSPLHF,TGTGCCAGCAGCTCTATAAGCCCGTACTATTCACCCCTCCACTTT
TRBV7-2,TRBJ1-5,few,.,CASVSMSASNQPQHF,TGTGCCAGCGTTTCGATGTCAGCGTCCAATCAGCCCCAGCATTTT
TRBV7-6,TRBJ1-5,.,TRBD1,CASSFDPGGGQPQHF,TGTGCCAGCAGCTTCGATCCAGGGGGCGGTCAGCCCCAGCATTTT
TRBV7-9,TRBJ2-5,many,TRBD1,CASSHMGDREETQYF,TGTGCCAGCAGCCATATGGGGGACAGGGAAGAGACCCAGTACTTC
TRBV5-4,TRBJ2-3,.,TRBD2,CASSPSSGGRDTQYF,TGTGCCAGCAGCCCCTCTAGCGGGGGGCGTGATACGCAGTATTTT
TRBV4-3,TRBJ2-5,.,.,CASSQEGLSGQETQYF,TGCGCCAGCAGCCAAGAGGGGTTGTCGGGGCAGGAGACCCAGTACTTC
TRBV11-2,TRBJ1-1,many,.,CASSLLETEAFF,TGTGCCAGCAGCTTATTAGAAACTGAAGCTTTCTTT
TRBV15,TRBJ1-1,.,.,CATSREGGDTEAFF,TGTGCCACCAGCAGAGAGGGGGGGGACACTGAAGCTTTCTTT
TRBV7-2,TRBJ1-6,few,.,CASSLGREAPLHF,TGTGCCAGCAGCTTGGGCAGGGAGGCACCCCTCCACTTT
TRBV5-1,TRBJ1-1,.,.,CASSLILSGTEAFF,TGCGCCAGCAGCTTGATTCTATCGGGCACTGAAGCTTTCTTT
TRBV2,TRBJ1-1,.,TRBD1,CASSEGTGRTEAFF,TGTGCCAGCAGTGAGGGGACAGGCAGGACTGAAGCTTTCTTT
TRBV15,TRBJ2-3,few,.,CATSRGAAQTQYF,TGTGCCACCAGCAGAGGTGCCGCCCAGACGCAGTATTTT
TRBV5-1,TRBJ2-6,.,.,CASSLATGPGANVLTF,TGCGCCAGCAGCTTGGCCACGGGACCTGGGGCCAACGTCCTGACTTTC
TRBV5-8,TRBJ1-2,.,.,CASSLVWGNYGYTF,TGTGCCAGCAGCTTGGTGTGGGGGAACTATGGCTACACCTTC
TRBV5-5,TRBJ2-1,many,.,CASSPHVEQFF,TGTGCCAGCAGCCCCCACGTGGAACAGTTCTTC
TRBV6-4,TRBJ2-3,few,TRBD2,CASSDRTSGASDTQYF,TGTGCCAGCAGTGACCGGACTAGCGGGGCATCAGATACGCAGTATTTT
TRBV29-1,TRBJ2-7,few,TRBD1,CSVKDRVYEQYF,TGCAGCGTCAAGGACAGGGTCTACGAGCAGTACTTC
TRBV12-3/TRBV12-4,TRBJ2-1,few,.,CASSIGSEFYNEQFF,TGTGCCAGCAGTATCGGTAGTGAGTTCTACAATGAGCAGTTCTTC
TRBV25-1,TRBJ1-2,.,TRBD1,CASSERDRGVRGYTF,TGTGCCAGCAGTGAACGGGACAGGGGCGTGCGTGGCTACACCTTC
TRBV12-3/TRBV12-4,TRBJ1-5,few,.,CASSPSPDLNQPQHF,TGTGCCAGCAGTCCATCTCCGGACCTTAATCAGCCCCAGCATTTT
TRBV5-4,TRBJ2-5,few,.,CASSAGQILGQETQYF,TGTGCCAGCAGCGCCGGACAGATCCTGGGGCAAGAGACCCAGTACTTC
TRBV6-2/TRBV6-3,TRBJ2-7,.,.,CASSYLYGVEQYF,TGTGCCAGCAGTTACTTGTACGGGGTTGAGCAGTACTTC
TRBV18,TRBJ1-2,.,.,CASSQSGRGNYGYTF,TGTGCCAGCTCGCAATCCGGCAGGGGAAACTATGGCTACACCTTC
TRBV12-5,TRBJ1-1,.,TRBD1,CATHPGQGNTEAFF,TGTGCTACCCACCCGGGACAGGGGAACACTGAAGCTTTCTTT
TRBV5-1,TRBJ2-2,few,TRBD1,CASSPPGQGATGELFF,TGCGCCAGCAGCCCGCCGGGACAGGGAGCCACCGGGGAGCTGTTTTTT
TRBV2,TRBJ2-7,few,.,CASSIGGESEQYF,TGTGCCAGCAGTATCGGGGGAGAGAGCGAGCAGTACTTC
TRBV20-1,TRBJ2-2,many,TRBD1,CSASNRGNTGELFF,TGCAGTGCCAGCAACAGGGGGAACACCGGGGAGCTGTTTTTT
TRBV30,TRBJ2-1,.,.,CAWSYRAASEQFF,TGTGCCTGGAGTTACAGGGCTGCGAGTGAGCAGTTCTTC
TRBV21-1,TRBJ1-2,.,.,CATFRGVAPPHPAGVNYGYTF,TGTGCCACCTTCCGGGGGGTAGCACCCCCGCACCCAGCAGGGGTCAACTATGGCTACACCTTC
TRBV20-1,TRBJ2-4,.,.,CSAPGESGGAKNIQYF,TGCAGTGCCCCGGGAGAATCCGGGGGAGCCAAAAACATTCAGTACTTC
TRBV5-1,TRBJ1-2,many,.,CASSPGGSLNYGYTF,TGCGCCAGCAGCCCGGGGGGAAGCCTTAACTATGGCTACACCTTC
TRBV2,TRBJ2-1,few,TRBD2,CASSDSGGFYNEQFF,TGTGCCAGCAGTGATAGCGGGGGTTTTTACAATGAGCAGTTCTTC
TRBV6-2/TRBV6-3,TRBJ2-1,.,.,CASSYRVRSYNEQFF,TGTGCCAGCAGTTACAGGGTAAGGTCCTACAATGAGCAGTTCTTC
TRBV7-2,TRBJ1-1,many,.,CASSRGNTEAFF,TGTGCCAGCAGCCGGGGGAACACTGAAGCTTTCTTT
TRBV5-1,TRBJ2-1,many,TRBD2,CASARDYPYNEQFF,TGCGCCAGCGCCCGGGACTACCCCTACAATGAGCAGTTCTTC
TRBV7-2,TRBJ2-1,.,.,CASGTIGGVEFF,TGTGCCAGCGGAACAATAGGGGGAGTCGAGTTCTTC
TRBV5-6,TRBJ1-1,.,.,CASSFQMGIRGTEAFF,TGTGCCAGCAGCTTTCAGATGGGAATAAGAGGCACTGAAGCTTTCTTT
TRBV11-2,TRBJ2-1,few,.,CASSLPGGTAQFF,TGTGCCAGCAGCCTCCCGGGAGGGACAGCGCAGTTCTTC
TRBV3-1,TRBJ2-5,.,.,CASSHRGAAVETQYF,TGTGCCAGCAGCCACCGGGGGGCCGCGGTAGAGACCCAGTACTTC